These 17 T cell receptor beta chains share one sample of origin, sequenced in a study of shared clonotypes between healthy human individuals. Method: immunoSEQ multiplex PCR; TCRdb's copy keeps in-frame clones and lacks some. The data show fewer than 1.6 million clones, 97% to 99% seen once. Sequences were obtained from naive CD4+ T cells sorted from blood. Subset indicated: CD45RA+ positively selected. These receptors came from a man aged 25 to 45 in good health.

Only one count was recorded for this clone. The chain links TRBV6-1 to TRBJ2-7, with 10 bases aligning to TRBD1. This CDR3 contains 15 residues. Germline CDR1 MNHNS, CDR2 SASEGT. V lost 6 bases to trimming and J lost 4 bases; unmatched junction nucleotides: 9. This CDR3 reads CASRDRQGAVYEQYF. In DNA, the CDR3 is TGTGCCAGCAGGGATAGACAGGGGGCAGTTTACGAGCAGTACTTC.

This clone was counted a single time. This rearrangement joins TRBV5-1 to TRBJ2-7; possibly TRBD1 or TRBD2 for D (6 bases each). CDR3 length equals 16 residues. The V gene's germline CDR1 is SGHRS and CDR2 YFSETQ. V was pared by 0 bases and J by 3 bases, with 16 bases between. CDR3 residues: CASSLAARGDIYEQYF. CDR3 in DNA: TGCGCCAGCAGCTTGGCCGCTAGGGGGGACATCTACGAGCAGTACTTC.

The V gene is TRBV10-2, the J gene TRBJ1-3; D may be TRBD1 (5 bases). V gave up 2 bases and J gave up 11 bases, with 19 bases separating them. Germline CDR1 is WSHSY and CDR2 is SAAADI. The CDR3 runs 15 residues. CDR3: CASSERKGKPGSIYF. The DNA for the CDR3 is TGCGCCAGCAGTGAGAGAAAGGGGAAACCGGGCTCCATATATTTT.

J is TRBJ2-5 and V is TRBV10-3; D uncertain. Trimming stripped 6 bases from V and 5 bases from J, with 13 bases between. Germline V gene lookup returns CDR1 ENHRY and CDR2 SYGVKD. The CDR3 extends over 13 amino acids. This CDR3 is CAIRAVGLETQYF. The CDR3 bases are TGTGCCATCAGGGCAGTCGGATTGGAGACCCAGTACTTC.

The V and J genes are TRBV5-1 and TRBJ1-1; tentative D call: TRBD1 (6 bases). Per the germline V gene, CDR1 is SGHRS and CDR2 is YFSETQ. The length of the CDR3 is 16 residues. V was shortened by 4 bases and J by 0 bases, with 16 bases between the two germline ends. This CDR3 reads CASSPEGWDMNTEAFF. In DNA form, the CDR3 reads TGCGCCAGCAGCCCAGAGGGTTGGGACATGAACACTGAAGCTTTCTTT.

The chain carries TRBV7-9 and TRBJ2-7; D not resolved. CDR3 length: 12 residues. The V gene lost 3 bases and the J gene lost 3 bases, with 6 bases spanning the gap. Germline assignment: CDR1 SEHNR and CDR2 FQNEAQ (reference sequence). CDR3 protein: CASSFANYEQYF. CDR3 DNA sequence: TGTGCCAGCAGCTTCGCTAACTACGAGCAGTACTTC. The full variable domain, with the rest looked up from reference TRBV7-9 and TRBJ2-7, is DTGVSQNPRHKITKRGQNVTFRCDPISEHNRLYWYRQTLGQGPEFLTYFQNEAQLEKSRLLSDRFSAERPKGSFSTLEIQRTEQGDSAMYLCASSFANYEQYFGPGTRLTVT.

V is TRBV9 and J is TRBJ1-1; D is perhaps TRBD1 (6 bases). The germline V gene encodes CDR1 SGDLS and CDR2 YYNGEE. The CDR3 has 14 amino acids. The germline V and J ends were trimmed by 1 base and 6 bases, with 13 bases remaining between them. The CDR3 DNA reads as TGTGCCAGCAGCGTATCGGGGGCGTGGGCTGAAGCTTTCTTT. Amino acid sequence: CASSVSGAWAEAFF.

The table lists this clone with a count of one. V is TRBV11-2 and J is TRBJ2-2; 9 bases are shared with TRBD2. Trimming cost V 5 bases and J 5 bases; bases outside gene matches: 18. The CDR3 extends over 19 amino acids. The germline CDR1 and CDR2 sequences are SGHAT and FQNNGV. DNA for the CDR3: TGTGCCAGCAGCCCAGACGTAGGCCGGCCAGCGGGAGGAACCGGGGAGCTGTTTTTT. Protein product: CASSPDVGRPAGGTGELFF.

This chain connects TRBV5-1 to TRBJ1-4; 8 nucleotides match TRBD1. The CDR3 loop spans 16 amino acids. CDR1 is SGHRS, CDR2 YFSETQ, per germline. With 0 bases clipped from V and 9 bases from J, the junction kept 10 bases outside the gene matches. CDR3 bases: TGCGCCAGCAGCTTGGCCACCGGGACAGGCGCTCAAAAACTGTTTTTT. It translates to CASSLATGTGAQKLFF. Complete variable domain (other parts from reference TRBV5-1 and TRBJ1-4): KAGVTQTPRYLIKTRGQQVTLSCSPISGHRSVSWYQQTPGQGLQFLFEYFSETQRNKGNFPGRFSGRQFSNSRSEMNVSTLELGDSALYLCASSLATGTGAQKLFFGSGTQLSVL.

This chain connects TRBV10-3 to TRBJ2-5; the D is unclear. Trimming stripped 10 bases from V and 5 bases from J, with 11 bases between. CDR3 size: 11 residues. Germline CDR1 is ENHRY and CDR2 is SYGVKD. Here the CDR3 DNA reads TGTGCCACACGTATGGGGGAGACCCAGTACTTC. It encodes CATRMGETQYF.

The rearrangement links TRBV10-2 to TRBJ1-5, with D hard to call. CDR3 length: 15 residues. The V end lost 3 bases, the J end lost 0 bases, and 9 bases lay between the germline ends. In germline, CDR1 is WSHSY, CDR2 SAAADI. The CDR3 reads CASSERRLSNQPQHF. The CDR3 DNA is TGCGCCAGCAGTGAAAGACGGCTTAGCAATCAGCCCCAGCATTTT.

The chain uses TRBV30 and TRBJ2-3; D not resolved. V lost 2 bases and J 2 bases, leaving 14 bases between the germline ends. Germline V CDR1 and CDR2: GTSNPN, SVGIG (reference sequence). This CDR3 spans 15 amino acids. Here the CDR3 reads CAWSLGSFITDTQYF. The CDR3 DNA reads TGTGCCTGGAGTCTGGGGTCGTTTATCACAGATACGCAGTATTTT. Full variable domain (missing parts from reference TRBV30 and TRBJ2-3): SQTIHQWPATLVQPVGSPLSLECTVEGTSNPNLYWYRQAAGRGLQLLFYSVGIGQISSEVPQNLSASRPQDRQFILSSKKLLLSDSGFYLCAWSLGSFITDTQYFGPGTRLTVL.

J is TRBJ2-7 and V is TRBV15; 12 bases agree with TRBD2. The CDR3 length is 20 residues. Germline trimming cut 0 bases from V and 2 bases from J; bases unmatched to any gene: 14. Germline CDR1 and CDR2: LNHNV and YYDKDF (reference sequence). The CDR3 sequence: CATSRDSPRTSGDSPYEQYF. In DNA, the CDR3 is TGTGCCACCAGCAGAGATAGCCCCCGGACTAGCGGGGACTCACCCTACGAGCAGTACTTC.

The chain joins TRBV18 to TRBJ2-3, with 9 nucleotides matching TRBD2. Per the germline V gene, CDR1 is KGHSH and CDR2 is LQKENI. Trimming took 2 bases from V and 4 from J; bases not matched to a gene: 7. The CDR3 runs to 16 residues. The CDR3 sequence is CASSPNSGSSPDTQYF. As DNA, the CDR3 is TGTGCCAGCTCACCAAATAGCGGGAGCTCCCCAGATACGCAGTATTTT.

The rearrangement links TRBV18 to TRBJ2-7; the D gene is possibly TRBD1 (6 bases). Deletions cut 8 bases from V and 6 bases from J, with 20 bases between. This CDR3 contains 14 residues. Germline CDR1 and CDR2: KGHSH and LQKENI. The CDR3 nucleotides read TGTGCCAGCCTACAGGGTCTTGGAGCCAGCGAGCAGTACTTC. This sequence encodes CASLQGLGASEQYF.

This clone was picked up one time. The V call is TRBV6-1, the J call TRBJ2-3, with D hard to call. Trimming took off 1 base at V and 5 bases at J, with 7 bases between the two ends. The germline V gene has CDR1 MNHNS and CDR2 SASEGT. The CDR3 sequence is 13 residues long. The CDR3 loop is CASSEGREDTQYF. The CDR3 region has the DNA TGTGCCAGCAGTGAAGGTAGAGAAGATACGCAGTATTTT.

The table lists this clone with a count of one. The chain employs TRBV21-1 and TRBJ1-1. TRBV21-1 corresponds to a pseudogene. The CDR3 has 12 residues. DNA for the CDR3: TGTGCCAGGCTAGGACCAGTCGCTGAAGCTTTCTTT. Its protein product is CARLGPVAEAFF.